One TCR beta chain is described in this entry. The method was immunoSEQ multiplex PCR; TCRdb's version includes in-frame clones alone and lacks a portion of them. The sample contains 2.3 million or so clones, approximately 93% of which appear only once. These data belong to a study of shared clonotypes between healthy human individuals. From germline, CDR1 is SGHTA and CDR2 FQGNSA. V was cut by 1 base and J by 1 base, with 7 bases left in between. The CDR3 totals 15 residues. Input material: naive CD4+ T cells from PBMCs. Subset described: CD45RA+ positively selected. V usage is TRBV7-2 and J usage is TRBJ2-2; D not resolved. The receptor was isolated from a man younger than 35 in good health. Some clones in this sample may be carry-over from other donors' samples. CDR3 DNA: TGTGCCAGCAGCTTAGTGGTCAGGAACACCGGGGAGCTGTTTTTT. It is translated as CASSLVVRNTGELFF. Based on the CDR3 plus reference TRBV7-2 and TRBJ2-2, the full variable domain is GAGVSQSPSNKVTEKGKDVELRCDPISGHTALYWYRQSLGQGLEFLIYFQGNSAPDKSGLPSDRFSAERTGGSVSTLTIQRTQQEDSAVYLCASSLVVRNTGELFFGEGSRLTVL.